This TCR beta chain was recorded in a study of blood T cell repertoires in COVID-19. The CDR3 is made up of 13 amino acids. Unmatched junction bases numbered 9, after V lost 6 bases and J lost 8 bases. Germline V gene lookup returns CDR1 MNHNY and CDR2 SVGAGI (reference sequence). Method: immunoSEQ multiplex PCR; TCRdb's copy keeps in-frame clones and lacks some. The sample has 140,000 or so clones; 84% are singletons. The receptor comes from a man aged 60 to 69 with active or convalescent COVID-19. The chain is built from TRBV6-6 and TRBJ1-2, with TRBD1 identical over 7 bases. Sample: peripheral blood. This chain's CDR3 is CASSRTGLEGYTF. The CDR3 DNA sequence: TGTGCCAGCAGCCGGACAGGCCTGGAGGGCTACACCTTC.